Described below is a single T cell receptor (beta chain) sequence and its context. The data originate from a study of blood T cell repertoires in COVID-19. As for the study in general: Acute and convalescent COVID-19 samples came from the United States, Italy and Spain. T cells, B-cell-depleted T cells, or PBMCs supplied cDNA or gDNA.

The CDR3 covers 13 residues. V lost 5 bases and J 8 bases, leaving 12 bases between the germline ends. Germline V gene sequence: CDR1 LNHDA, CDR2 SQIVND (reference sequence). Generated by immunoSEQ multiplex PCR, the TCRdb table keeps only in-frame clones and is missing some. Among under 250,000 clones, 80% to 90% were seen once, and the ten largest hold 2.5% to 3.5%. Sequenced sample: peripheral blood. The receptor comes from a man between 50 and 59 years old with active or convalescent COVID-19. This chain uses TRBV19 with TRBJ1-4; perhaps TRBD1 as D (5 bases). The CDR3 coding sequence is TGTGCCAGTAGTTCGCAGGGCAAAGAAAAACTGTTTTTT. This sequence encodes CASSSQGKEKLFF.